The entry that follows covers one TCR beta chain sequence. Antigen unknown. Replicate PCRs run on unsorted PBMC used about 300 ng DNA, which was approximately 29,000 T cell genomes. Ten immunoSEQ deep assay plates were used by the authors to sequence unsorted PBMC DNA. The table came from immunoSEQ multiplex PCR; TCRdb's copy has only in-frame clones and leaves some out. There are about 480,000 clones in the sample; 75% to 80% occur only once, and about 12% lies in the top ten. This sample stems from a study of shared clonotypes between healthy human individuals. Whole-study results and caveats: Clonotype sharing among donors likely depends on sequencing depth.

Caucasian adults residing in Nashville, Tennessee made up all the donors. CDR3 length equals 15 residues. Germline loops: CDR1 MNHEY, CDR2 SMNVEV (reference sequence). V gave up 2 bases and J gave up 4 bases; unmatched junction bases: 4. Sequencing input: PBMCs. The sequence was obtained from a woman in her 40s in good health. Some clones in this sample may be carry-over from other donors' samples. This chain links TRBV27 with TRBJ2-3, with TRBD1 identical over 9 bases. The CDR3, as DNA: TGTGCCAGCAGTTTAGGGACAGGGAGGTCAGATACGCAGTATTTT. Amino acids: CASSLGTGRSDTQYF.